These 30 T cell receptor beta chains came from one sample sequenced in a study of beta chain features in type 1 diabetes. Overall study results and limits: Significant though moderate, a shortening of TCRB CDR3s appeared in all four CD4+ subsets of Type 1 diabetes patients.

These receptors are not linked to any known antigen. Reverse transcribing all isolated RNA meant expressed TCRB transcripts were sequenced. This table comes from immunoSEQ multiplex PCR, and its TCRdb copy is limited to in-frame clones, with some not included. The sample holds over 650,000 clones, around an eighth seen once. Input material: naive CD4+ T cells from blood. All receptors derive from a man aged 18 to 30 with type 1 diabetes.

A note on this clone: Other nucleotide sequences in the sample specify the same CDR3. The rearrangement uses TRBV20-1 and TRBJ1-1; TRBD1 might be the D (5 bases). V was trimmed by 7 bases and J by 5 bases, leaving 11 bases between them. The CDR3 extends over 11 amino acids. Germline V lookup: CDR1 DFQATT, CDR2 SNEGSKA (reference sequence). The CDR3 reads CSVRRGTEAFF. The CDR3 DNA follows: TGCAGTGTCCGCCGGGGGACTGAAGCTTTCTTT.

In this sample, this clone turned up a few times. This sequence joins TRBV7-2 and TRBJ2-7; TRBD2 agrees at 7 bases. CDR3 size: 14 residues. Trimming cost V 2 bases and J 4 bases; bases outside gene matches: 5. Germline CDR1 is SGHTA and CDR2 is FQGNSA. The CDR3 DNA is TGTGCCAGCAGCTTAAGCGGGGTTCTATACGAGCAGTACTTC. Protein: CASSLSGVLYEQYF. The full variable domain, rest sourced from reference TRBV7-2 and TRBJ2-7, is GAGVSQSPSNKVTEKGKDVELRCDPISGHTALYWYRQSLGQGLEFLIYFQGNSAPDKSGLPSDRFSAERTGGSVSTLTIQRTQQEDSAVYLCASSLSGVLYEQYFGPGTRLTVT.

V and J are TRBV7-8 and TRBJ2-7, with TRBD2 matching 13 bases. Germline lookup yields CDR1 SGHVS and CDR2 FQNEAQ. This CDR3 spans 16 amino acids. Unmatched junction bases numbered 4, after V lost 3 bases and J lost 2 bases. DNA of the CDR3: TGTGCCAGCAGCTTCACTAGCGGGGGGGTTCCCTACGAGCAGTACTTC. It encodes CASSFTSGGVPYEQYF.

This clone was seen more than once but under ten times. This CDR3 reads CASSKYKEYYGYTF. Written as DNA, the CDR3 is TGTGCCAGCAGCAAATACAAGGAGTACTATGGCTACACCTTC. This rearrangement joins TRBV21-1 to TRBJ1-2. TRBV21-1 constitutes a pseudogene. This CDR3 has 14 amino acids.

The V and J genes are TRBV18 and TRBJ2-7; TRBD1 matches 9 bases. Germline V CDR1 and CDR2: KGHSH, LQKENI. The CDR3 has 15 residues. The V gene end was trimmed by 4 bases and the J gene end by 2 bases; junction bases not matched to a gene: 6. For the CDR3, the DNA is TGTGCCAGCTCACGTCCCGGGACAGGGACCTACGAGCAGTACTTC. Protein sequence: CASSRPGTGTYEQYF.

In its sample, this clone was seen a few times. This chain uses TRBV5-6 with TRBJ1-1; possibly TRBD1 for D (5 bases). Germline-derived CDR1 and CDR2 are SGHDT and YYEEEE. The length of the CDR3 is 14 residues. Deletions cut 0 bases from V and 2 bases from J, with 8 bases between. CDR3 sequence (DNA): TGTGCCAGCAGCTTGGACAGGCGTAACACTGAAGCTTTCTTT. Its protein product is CASSLDRRNTEAFF.

This clone was seen only a few times. The chain recombines TRBV5-1 with TRBJ2-7, with D hard to call. This CDR3 region has 12 residues. V gave up 0 bases and J gave up 6 bases, with 7 bases separating them. Germline V CDR1 and CDR2: SGHRS, YFSETQ. The CDR3 loop reads CASSLDPPEQYF. The DNA for the CDR3 is TGCGCCAGCAGCTTGGACCCACCCGAGCAGTACTTC. Complete variable domain (other parts from reference TRBV5-1 and TRBJ2-7): KAGVTQTPRYLIKTRGQQVTLSCSPISGHRSVSWYQQTPGQGLQFLFEYFSETQRNKGNFPGRFSGRQFSNSRSEMNVSTLELGDSALYLCASSLDPPEQYFGPGTRLTVT.

This rearrangement joins TRBV7-9 to TRBJ2-3; D gene ambiguous. The V and J ends lost 2 bases and 7 bases respectively, with 1 base between them. Germline V gene sequence: CDR1 SEHNR, CDR2 FQNEAQ (reference sequence). This CDR3 has 10 residues. The CDR3 is CASSLNTQYF. Here the CDR3 DNA reads TGTGCCAGCAGCTTAAATACGCAGTATTTT.

This clone appeared a few times. This rearrangement joins TRBV6-5 to TRBJ2-1; 10 bases are a match to TRBD2. The junction had 8 bases not matched to a gene; V was cut back by 6 bases and J by 6 bases. Germline V gene data show CDR1 as MNHEY and CDR2 as SVGAGI. The CDR3 runs to 15 residues. This CDR3 is CASRRLAGVPNEQFF. The CDR3 region has the DNA TGTGCCAGCAGGCGCCTAGCGGGAGTGCCCAATGAGCAGTTCTTC.

This clone was counted only a few times. The gene calls are TRBV9 and TRBJ2-5; 9 nucleotides match TRBD1. J gave up 2 bases and V 4 bases, and 12 bases lay outside the gene matches. CDR3 length: 17 amino acids. The germline V gene has CDR1 SGDLS and CDR2 YYNGEE. The CDR3 bases are TGTGCCAGCAGCCGAACCGGGACAGGGTCAATACAAGAGACCCAGTACTTC. As protein: CASSRTGTGSIQETQYF.

The sample holds a few counts of this clone. The chain is built from TRBV7-2 and TRBJ2-1, with TRBD2 matching 16 bases. V shed 5 bases, J shed 10 bases, and the junction held 8 bases outside the gene matches. The CDR3 runs 16 residues. Germline V gene lookup returns CDR1 SGHTA and CDR2 FQGNSA. CDR3 nucleotides: TGTGCCAGCAGCATGGGACTAGCGGGAGGGGTCAGGGAGCAGTTCTTC. It translates to CASSMGLAGGVREQFF.

The chain combines TRBV30 with TRBJ1-1, with TRBD1 as a possible D gene (5 bases). V was cut by 2 bases and J by 4 bases, with 11 bases left in between. Germline assignment: CDR1 GTSNPN and CDR2 SVGIG (reference sequence). This CDR3 comprises 13 residues. The CDR3, as DNA: TGTGCCTGGAGTCCCGAAGGGGTCACTGAAGCTTTCTTT. Translating it yields CAWSPEGVTEAFF.

About this clone itself: The same CDR3 is also encoded by other DNA sequences in this sample. The rearrangement links TRBV27 to TRBJ2-7; 7 bases are a match to TRBD2. Trimming removed 0 bases from V and 2 bases from J; junction bases left unmatched: 4. The germline V gene has CDR1 MNHEY and CDR2 SMNVEV (reference sequence). The CDR3 runs to 15 residues. This CDR3 is CASSLSWEGPYEQYF. DNA of the CDR3: TGTGCCAGCAGTTTATCGTGGGAGGGGCCCTACGAGCAGTACTTC.

This clone was seen a few times. This rearrangement joins TRBV7-9 to TRBJ2-1, with TRBD2 identical over 8 bases. The CDR3 runs 17 residues. Per germline, CDR1 SEHNR and CDR2 FQNEAQ (reference sequence). J lost 3 bases, V lost 5 bases, and 12 bases had no gene match. In nucleotides, the CDR3 is TGTGCCAGCAGCCGAGAGGGAACTAGCGGACTCTACAATGAGCAGTTCTTC. Its translation is CASSREGTSGLYNEQFF.

This clone showed up just a few times. The chain joins TRBV30 to TRBJ1-6, with TRBD1 matching over 7 bases. V lost 4 bases to trimming and J lost 13 bases; unmatched junction nucleotides: 10. The CDR3 covers 13 residues. Germline CDR1 is GTSNPN and CDR2 is SVGIG (reference sequence). CDR3 DNA sequence: TGTGCCTGGACTCGGACAGGTATAGGTCCCCTCCACTTT. Encoded protein: CAWTRTGIGPLHF. Drawing the rest from reference TRBV30 and TRBJ1-6, the complete variable domain is SQTIHQWPATLVQPVGSPLSLECTVEGTSNPNLYWYRQAAGRGLQLLFYSVGIGQISSEVPQNLSASRPQDRQFILSSKKLLLSDSGFYLCAWTRTGIGPLHFGNGTRLTVT.

The rearrangement links TRBV29-1 to TRBJ2-3, with D possibly being TRBD2 (6 bases). Trimming took off 6 bases at V and 0 bases at J, with 13 bases between the two ends. Germline V lookup: CDR1 SQVTM, CDR2 ANQGSEA. This CDR3 spans 14 amino acids. CDR3: CSVRPGTSTDTQYF. CDR3 coding DNA: TGCAGCGTAAGACCCGGGACTAGCACAGATACGCAGTATTTT.

This clone was counted between two and nine times. The chain has TRBV30 and TRBJ2-7; 9 bases are shared with TRBD1. Germline CDR1 reads GTSNPN; CDR2 reads SVGIG (reference sequence). The junction had 7 bases not matched to a gene; V was cut back by 3 bases and J by 1 base. This CDR3 is built from 15 residues. In nucleotides, the CDR3 is TGTGCCTGGAGGGGCCCCGGGACAGGGTCCTACGAGCAGTACTTC. Translation gives CAWRGPGTGSYEQYF.

This clone appeared a few times. This chain joins TRBV10-3 and TRBJ1-3, with D possibly TRBD1 on 6 matching bases. The CDR3 loop spans 15 amino acids. The germline V and J ends were trimmed by 8 bases and 0 bases, with 14 bases remaining between them. Germline-derived CDR1 and CDR2 are ENHRY and SYGVKD. CDR3 DNA: TGTGCCATCGGGGAACAGGGCAGCTCTGGAAACACCATATATTTT. Encoded protein: CAIGEQGSSGNTIYF.

This rearrangement joins TRBV7-2 to TRBJ2-2; TRBD2 is a possible D gene (6 bases). Trimming took 3 bases from V and 15 from J, leaving 23 bases between them. The CDR3 totals 15 residues. CDR1 is SGHTA, CDR2 FQGNSA, per germline. The CDR3 nucleotides read TGTGCCAGCAGCTTCGAAACTCGTGGCGGTGGAGGGGTGTTTTTT. This encodes CASSFETRGGGGVFF.

The rearrangement links TRBV4-3 to TRBJ2-3, with 8 nucleotides matching TRBD2. Trimming cost V 0 bases and J 0 bases; bases outside gene matches: 8. Per the germline V gene, CDR1 is LGHNA and CDR2 is YSLEER. There are 18 residues in the CDR3. As DNA, the CDR3 is TGCGCCAGCAGCCAAGATTACATTCGGGGGGGGAGCACAGATACGCAGTATTTT. Its translation: CASSQDYIRGGSTDTQYF.

J is TRBJ2-5 and V is TRBV7-2, with D unclear. Germline loops: CDR1 SGHTA, CDR2 FQGNSA. This CDR3 is built from 12 residues. The V end was cut by 5 bases, the J end by 5 bases, with 9 bases between. The CDR3 here is CASSQVRETQYF. The CDR3 coding sequence is TGTGCCAGCAGCCAAGTTAGGGAGACCCAGTACTTC. The whole variable domain, remainder taken from reference TRBV7-2 and TRBJ2-5, is GAGVSQSPSNKVTEKGKDVELRCDPISGHTALYWYRQSLGQGLEFLIYFQGNSAPDKSGLPSDRFSAERTGGSVSTLTIQRTQQEDSAVYLCASSQVRETQYFGPGTRLLVL.

In its sample, this clone was seen a few times. This rearrangement joins TRBV2 to TRBJ1-5, with D uncertain. The CDR3 consists of 13 residues. CDR1 and CDR2 (germline): SNHLY, FYNNEI. V was pared by 4 bases and J by 11 bases, with 15 bases between. This CDR3 is CASSASGLMAQHF. CDR3 nucleotides: TGTGCCAGCAGTGCGTCGGGTCTCATGGCCCAGCATTTT.

This clone has only a few counts. This chain's CDR3 is CASSDLGRPGADTQYF. The CDR3 nucleotides read TGTGCCAGCAGCGATCTCGGCCGTCCCGGTGCCGATACGCAGTATTTT. This chain joins TRBV28 and TRBJ2-3; D is unresolved. The germline V and J ends were trimmed by 6 bases and 6 bases, with 22 bases remaining between them. CDR1 is MDHEN and CDR2 is SYDVKM in the germline V gene. The CDR3 consists of 16 residues.

This clone has a single count. This sequence joins TRBV5-1 and TRBJ1-4, with 10 bases that match TRBD1. Germline assignment: CDR1 SGHRS and CDR2 YFSETQ. The J segment lost 0 bases and the V segment lost 1 base, leaving 6 bases of the junction unmatched. The CDR3 has 18 amino acids. This CDR3 reads CASSLRTGTGATNEKLFF. CDR3 nucleotides: TGCGCCAGCAGCTTGAGGACCGGGACAGGGGCAACTAATGAAAAACTGTTTTTT.

This chain uses TRBV18 with TRBJ2-3; TRBD2 matches at 12 bases. Germline CDR1 is KGHSH and CDR2 is LQKENI. V shed 4 bases, J shed 3 bases, and the junction held 5 bases outside the gene matches. CDR3 size: 16 residues. CDR3 in amino acids: CASSRGLAGTTDTQYF. CDR3 nucleotides: TGTGCCAGCTCACGAGGACTAGCGGGGACAACAGATACGCAGTATTTT.

A few counts support this clone. The rearrangement uses TRBV28 and TRBJ1-2, with 7 bases identical to TRBD1. In germline, CDR1 is MDHEN, CDR2 SYDVKM. This CDR3 is built from 14 residues. The V gene end was trimmed by 2 bases and the J gene end by 2 bases; junction bases not matched to a gene: 2. The CDR3 loop reads CASSLLTGNYGYTF. For the CDR3, the DNA is TGTGCCAGCAGTTTACTGACAGGGAACTATGGCTACACCTTC.

The chain carries TRBV19 and TRBJ2-1; no definite D call. CDR1 LNHDA and CDR2 SQIVND come from the germline V gene (reference sequence). The CDR3 length is 11 residues. V lost 8 bases and J 8 bases, leaving 10 bases between the germline ends. Here the CDR3 DNA reads TGTGCCAGTTCTTTCGTTGATGAGCAGTTCTTC. It encodes CASSFVDEQFF. Complete variable domain (other parts from reference TRBV19 and TRBJ2-1): DGGITQSPKYLFRKEGQNVTLSCEQNLNHDAMYWYRQDPGQGLRLIYYSQIVNDFQKGDIAEGYSVSREKKESFPLTVTSAQKNPTAFYLCASSFVDEQFFGPGTRLTVL.

The table lists this clone with a few counts. CDR3 residues: CASSSRQGSEKLFF. The CDR3 nucleotides are TGTGCCAGCAGTTCCCGACAGGGGAGTGAAAAACTGTTTTTT. The chain links TRBV6-5 to TRBJ1-4; the match to TRBD1 covers 8 bases. Trimming removed 4 bases from V and 7 bases from J; junction bases left unmatched: 5. Germline CDR1 and CDR2: MNHEY and SVGAGI. This CDR3 has 14 amino acids.

This rearrangement joins TRBV28 to TRBJ2-7; maybe TRBD1 (5 bases). The germline V gene encodes CDR1 MDHEN and CDR2 SYDVKM. The V and J ends lost 4 bases and 8 bases respectively, with 18 bases between them. This CDR3 spans 14 amino acids. The CDR3 here is CASSSLTAPGKQYF. Written as DNA, the CDR3 is TGTGCCAGCAGTTCCTTGACAGCCCCAGGCAAGCAGTACTTC.

The V and J genes are TRBV7-2 and TRBJ2-3; D might be TRBD1 (5 bases). Trimming removed 2 bases at V and 3 bases at J, with 9 bases between. This CDR3 has 14 residues. Germline loops: CDR1 SGHTA, CDR2 FQGNSA. As DNA, the CDR3 is TGTGCCAGCAGCTTAAGTTACAGGACAGATACGCAGTATTTT. This gives the protein CASSLSYRTDTQYF.